This is a list of T cell receptor beta chains from one sample in a study of cytomegalovirus exposure and HLA in healthy donors. This table comes from immunoSEQ multiplex PCR, and its TCRdb copy is limited to in-frame clones, with some not included. Of tens of thousands of clones in the sample, more than 65% are singletons; the top ten hold around 3%. Sample: PBMCs. These receptors were taken from a man younger than 45 in good health and CMV-seronegative. Each CDR3 is given with its conserved first and last residue. D genes are given only for firm matches. Where a row states a size, it is once, few, many or the class of an expanded clone; other rows omit it.

size,V,J,D,DNA,CDR3
once,TRBV29-1,TRBJ2-5,.,TGCAGCGCGGACTTCAGTGAGACCCAGTACTTC,CSADFSETQYF
.,TRBV11-1,TRBJ1-2,TRBD1,TGTGCCAGCAGCCCCCGGTTACCGGGACAGGCTAACTATGGCTACACCTTC,CASSPRLPGQANYGYTF
.,TRBV11-3,TRBJ2-1,TRBD2,TGTGCCAGCAGCTTGATGGGCGGGGGGGTCTCCTACAATGAGCAGTTCTTC,CASSLMGGGVSYNEQFF
.,TRBV6-1,TRBJ1-1,.,TGTGCCAGCAGCGGTACAGGGCCAGCGAACACTGAAGCTTTCTTT,CASSGTGPANTEAFF
.,TRBV9,TRBJ1-6,.,TGTGCCAGCAGCGGACTTACAGGTGTGGGTTTAACAGGAATATCACCCCTCCACTTT,CASSGLTGVGLTGISPLHF
.,TRBV18,TRBJ1-1,.,TGTGCCAGCTCAAGGACAGCCATGAACACTGAAGCTTTCTTT,CASSRTAMNTEAFF
.,TRBV7-2,TRBJ2-3,.,TGTGCCAGCAGCTCGTACACAGATACGCAGTATTTT,CASSSYTDTQYF
.,TRBV13,TRBJ1-6,.,TGTGCCAGCAGCTTAGCGGGATTTGGGAATTCACCCCTCCACTTT,CASSLAGFGNSPLHF
.,TRBV2,TRBJ2-3,.,TGTGCCATCCCTAGCACAGATACGCAGTATTTT,CAIPSTDTQYF
.,TRBV29-1,TRBJ1-2,TRBD1,TGCAGCGGGGGGTTTTCGGACAGGGTGGAAGGCTACACCTTC,CSGGFSDRVEGYTF
.,TRBV4-2,TRBJ2-5,.,TGTGCCAGCAGCCAAGTCGGAGGGTCCCCACGGGAGACCCAGTACTTC,CASSQVGGSPRETQYF
few,TRBV6-1,TRBJ2-5,TRBD2,TGTGCCAGCATGGGGAAGCGGGGGGCAGGAGGGACCCAGTACTTC,CASMGKRGAGGTQYF
.,TRBV27,TRBJ1-1,TRBD1,TGTGCCAGCAGTCCGGCTTCAGGGGGGACTGAAGCTTTCTTT,CASSPASGGTEAFF
.,TRBV7-6,TRBJ1-2,.,TGTGCCAGCAGCTTAGGGCCGACAACCTATGGCTACACCTTC,CASSLGPTTYGYTF